The 26 T cell receptor beta chains below come from one sample, sequenced in a study of post-analysis software for immune sequencing data. Study-wide findings and caveats: Among a handful of TRBV segments more frequent in patients than controls were TRBV5-6, TRBV5-1 and TRBV20-1.

Unique molecular identifiers were present in the TCR beta cDNA libraries. Each CDR3 protein gets one entry after TCRdb re-called the PCR reads with MiXCR. Of more than 500,000 distinct CDR3 sequences in the sample, 34% were seen once. These TCRs are of unknown antigen specificity. The specimen was blood. The receptor source for this set is a girl under 18 with multiple sclerosis.

The J gene is TRBJ1-4, the V gene TRBV27, with D unresolved. The CDR3 spans 14 residues. Germline V gene lookup returns CDR1 MNHEY and CDR2 SMNVEV (reference sequence). Between the trimmed V and J ends, which lost 6 bases and 5 bases, there was a span of 13 bases. CDR3 DNA sequence: TGTGCCAGCAGCGTGGGGAACCGGAATGAAAAACTGTTTTTT. It codes for CASSVGNRNEKLFF. Supplemented by reference TRBV27 and TRBJ1-4, the full variable domain reads EAQVTQNPRYLITVTGKKLTVTCSQNMNHEYMSWYRQDPGLGLRQIYYSMNVEVTDKGDVPEGYKVSRKEKRNFPLILESPSPNQTSLYFCASSVGNRNEKLFFGSGTQLSVL.

The V and J genes are TRBV3-1 and TRBJ1-2, with TRBD1 matching over 10 bases. CDR1 is LGHDT, CDR2 YNNKEL, per germline (reference sequence). The CDR3 totals 15 residues. V shed 1 base and J 6 bases; nucleotides not matched to a gene: 5. CDR3 sequence reads: CASSQVSGTGDGYTF. CDR3 DNA: TGTGCCAGCAGCCAAGTATCCGGGACAGGGGATGGCTACACCTTC.

The chain is built from TRBV7-3 and TRBJ1-1; D unclear. This CDR3 has 13 residues. Germline CDR1 reads SGHTA; CDR2 reads FQGTGA. Deletions cut 7 bases from V and 4 bases from J, with 13 bases between. The DNA for the CDR3 is TGTGCCAGCACCGAGGGATTGGGCACTGAAGCTTTCTTT. Its protein is CASTEGLGTEAFF.

A remark on this clonotype: Germline and junction disagree at one end, which may indicate a read error. J is TRBJ2-7 and V is TRBV20-1, with D uncertain. CDR3 length equals 11 residues. Germline-derived CDR1 and CDR2 are DFQATT and SNEGSKA (reference sequence). The CDR3 loop is CGAIVSYEQYF. CDR3 nucleotides: TGCGGTGCGATAGTCTCCTACGAGCAGTACTTC.

V usage is TRBV28 and J usage is TRBJ2-7; 7 bases map to TRBD1. V gave up 5 bases and J gave up 3 bases; unmatched junction bases: 7. Germline CDR1 reads MDHEN; CDR2 reads SYDVKM. The CDR3 totals 14 residues. The CDR3: CASSNTGEYYEQYF. For the CDR3, the DNA is TGTGCCAGCAGTAACACAGGGGAGTACTACGAGCAGTACTTC.

This sequence joins TRBV20-1 and TRBJ2-1; tentatively, D is TRBD2 (5 bases). This CDR3 contains 15 residues. The V end was cut by 0 bases, the J end by 3 bases, with 12 bases between. Germline assignment: CDR1 DFQATT and CDR2 SNEGSKA (reference sequence). Here the CDR3 DNA reads TGCAGTGCTAGAGAAAGGATAGCGTTCTACAATGAGCAGTTCTTC. This encodes CSARERIAFYNEQFF.

This rearrangement joins TRBV18 to TRBJ2-7; 9 bases are shared with TRBD1. The CDR3 is 14 amino acids. The V and J ends lost 2 bases and 6 bases, in that order; junction bases with no gene match: 5. Germline values: CDR1 KGHSH, CDR2 LQKENI. CDR3 in amino acids: CASSPEQGAREQYF. The CDR3 DNA follows: TGTGCCAGCTCACCAGAACAGGGGGCGCGCGAGCAGTACTTC.

V is TRBV20-1 and J is TRBJ2-4; 9 bases are a match to TRBD2. The DNA end is a closer match to TRBJ2-7, so the J assignment may be wrong. CDR1 is DFQATT and CDR2 is SNEGSKA in the germline V gene (reference sequence). The CDR3 is made up of 13 amino acids. CDR3 sequence: CSATTSGTYEQYF. The CDR3 DNA follows: TGCAGTGCAACGACTAGCGGTACCTACGAGCAGTACTTC.

In its sample, this clonotype was seen many times. The chain is built from TRBV7-9 and TRBJ2-5; 9 positions agree with TRBD2. This CDR3 has 15 amino acids. Germline V gene lookup returns CDR1 SEHNR and CDR2 FQNEAQ (reference sequence). V gave up 6 bases and J gave up 2 bases; unmatched junction bases: 7. CDR3 sequence (DNA): TGTGCCAGCAGGGCCGGGACTAGCAGGCAAGAGACCCAGTACTTC. As protein: CASRAGTSRQETQYF.

This clonotype came up a few times. This chain links TRBV6-6 with TRBJ2-7; 11 bases are a match to TRBD1. The J segment lost 3 bases and the V segment lost 0 bases, leaving 1 base of the junction unmatched. The CDR3 extends over 15 amino acids. In germline, CDR1 is MNHNY, CDR2 SVGAGI (reference sequence). The chain's CDR3 is CASSYSGTGGYEQYF. CDR3 DNA sequence: TGTGCCAGCAGTTACTCCGGGACAGGGGGCTACGAGCAGTACTTC.

The chain carries TRBV18 and TRBJ2-7; D is possibly TRBD1 (5 bases). The closer fit of TRBJ2-5 to the DNA end suggests the J call may be wrong. The CDR3 extends over 13 amino acids. Looked up from germline, CDR1 is KGHSH and CDR2 is LQKENI. The CDR3 region is CASSSQDWGTQYF. The DNA of the CDR3 is TGTGCCAGCTCATCACAGGATTGGGGGACCCAGTACTTC.

This clonotype was detected a few times. The chain has TRBV20-1 and TRBJ2-1, with TRBD2 matching 13 bases. The V gene's germline CDR1 is DFQATT and CDR2 SNEGSKA (reference sequence). Trimming removed 6 bases from V and 9 bases from J; junction bases left unmatched: 11. The length of the CDR3 is 15 residues. CDR3: CSAVLAGGPGSEQFF. The CDR3 bases are TGCAGTGCGGTACTAGCGGGGGGGCCCGGTAGTGAGCAGTTCTTC.

V is TRBV3-1 and J is TRBJ1-2; D unclear. Germline-derived CDR1 and CDR2 are LGHDT and YNNKEL (reference sequence). The CDR3 totals 15 residues. The germline V and J ends were trimmed by 4 bases and 0 bases, with 12 bases remaining between them. The CDR3 protein is CASSPSKRTNYGYTF. CDR3 sequence (DNA): TGTGCCAGCAGCCCCTCCAAGCGGACTAACTATGGCTACACCTTC.

This clonotype was seen a handful of times. J is TRBJ1-1 and V is TRBV5-1; the match to TRBD1 covers 9 bases. This CDR3 spans 14 amino acids. CDR1 and CDR2 from the germline V gene are SGHRS and YFSETQ. V shed 5 bases, J shed 8 bases, and the junction held 10 bases outside the gene matches. The CDR3 coding sequence is TGCGCCAGCAGTCGGTCCGGGACAGGGACCGAAGCTTTCTTT. Residues: CASSRSGTGTEAFF. The full variable domain, rest sourced from reference TRBV5-1 and TRBJ1-1, is KAGVTQTPRYLIKTRGQQVTLSCSPISGHRSVSWYQQTPGQGLQFLFEYFSETQRNKGNFPGRFSGRQFSNSRSEMNVSTLELGDSALYLCASSRSGTGTEAFFGQGTRLTVV.

The V call is TRBV20-1, the J call TRBJ2-3, with 10 positions matching TRBD2. Losses at the gene ends were 0 bases for V and 1 base for J; bases not matched to a gene: 7. Germline CDR1 reads DFQATT; CDR2 reads SNEGSKA (reference sequence). The CDR3 consists of 17 residues. The CDR3 sequence: CSARDPVTSGGTDTQYF. The CDR3 region has the DNA TGCAGTGCTAGAGATCCCGTTACTAGCGGGGGCACAGATACGCAGTATTTT.

V is TRBV3-1 and J is TRBJ1-2; no definite D call. With 1 base removed from V and 8 bases from J, the gap between germline ends came to 20 bases. Germline V gene sequence: CDR1 LGHDT, CDR2 YNNKEL (reference sequence). There are 16 residues in the CDR3. The CDR3 DNA sequence: TGTGCCAGCAGCCAAGCCGGACTTACGAGAGGCCTCGGCTACACCTTC. This sequence encodes CASSQAGLTRGLGYTF.

The J gene is TRBJ2-7, the V gene TRBV5-6; 8 nucleotides line up with TRBD1. The J segment lost 3 bases and the V segment lost 0 bases, leaving 8 bases of the junction unmatched. The CDR3 totals 16 residues. CDR1 and CDR2 (germline): SGHDT, YYEEEE. DNA for the CDR3: TGTGCCAGCAGCTTGGGAGATGGACAGGGTTTCTACGAGCAGTACTTC. Amino acids: CASSLGDGQGFYEQYF.

This clonotype was seen ten or more times. This sequence joins TRBV4-2 and TRBJ1-2; TRBD1 might be the D (6 bases). This CDR3 is 15 amino acids long. The V end lost 4 bases, the J end lost 6 bases, and 18 bases lay between the germline ends. The germline V gene has CDR1 LGHNA and CDR2 YNFKEQ. CDR3 sequence (DNA): TGTGCCAGCAGCCTTGAACAGGGCCCTCGAAATGGCTACACCTTC. Translated: CASSLEQGPRNGYTF.

This clonotype was counted ten times or more. The CDR3 loop is CASRPTGTGETQYF. CDR3 nucleotides: TGTGCCAGCAGACCCACAGGGACCGGGGAGACCCAGTACTTC. V and J are TRBV6-5 and TRBJ2-5; a possible D gene is TRBD1 (6 bases). This CDR3 has 14 amino acids. Trimming shortened V by 6 bases and J by 5 bases, and 16 bases separated the two germline ends. Germline CDR1 reads MNHEY; CDR2 reads SVGAGI.

This chain connects TRBV12-3 or TRBV12-4 to TRBJ2-7; tentatively, D is TRBD2 (5 bases). The CDR3 is 15 residues long. Trimming removed 2 bases at V and 1 base at J, with 12 bases between. This chain's CDR3 is CASSLRDNKSYEQYF. In DNA, the CDR3 is TGTGCCAGCAGTTTACGGGATAACAAATCCTACGAGCAGTACTTC.

About this clonotype itself: At one end the junction does not follow the germline gene, possibly because of a read error. The chain employs TRBV5-1 and TRBJ2-6, with D possibly matching TRBD2 (6 bases). This CDR3 has 15 amino acids. Germline lookup yields CDR1 SGHRS and CDR2 YFSETQ. The CDR3 bases are TGCGCCAGCAGCTCCGGGGGTGCTGGGGCCAACGTCCCGACTTTC. It codes for CASSSGGAGANVPTF.

The chain combines TRBV10-3 with TRBJ2-5, with 9 bases that match TRBD2. V shed 4 bases, J shed 7 bases, and the junction held 22 bases outside the gene matches. Germline-derived CDR1 and CDR2 are ENHRY and SYGVKD. This CDR3 has 19 residues. The CDR3 is CAISAASGVAGEEEWTQYF. The CDR3 nucleotides read TGTGCCATCAGTGCCGCTAGCGGGGTAGCAGGGGAGGAAGAGTGGACCCAGTACTTC.

This clonotype was seen a few times. The gene calls are TRBV5-1 and TRBJ2-3; either TRBD1 or TRBD2 may fit D (5 bases each). Trimming cost V 0 bases and J 6 bases, with 11 bases left between them. Per germline, CDR1 SGHRS and CDR2 YFSETQ. CDR3 size: 14 residues. CDR3 region: CASSLAGRGDTQYF. The DNA of the CDR3 is TGCGCCAGCAGCTTGGCGGGGCGAGGGGATACGCAGTATTTT.

This clonotype was observed once. The CDR3 protein is CASSLDSIQYF. In nucleotides, the CDR3 is TGTGCCAGCAGCTTAGATAGCATTCAGTACTTC. V usage is TRBV7-9 and J usage is TRBJ2-4; D gene ambiguous. Germline V gene lookup returns CDR1 SEHNR and CDR2 FQNEAQ (reference sequence). Trimming left V 1 base short and J 9 bases short, with 4 bases between. This CDR3 comprises 11 residues. Drawing the rest from reference TRBV7-9 and TRBJ2-4, the complete variable domain is DTGVSQNPRHKITKRGQNVTFRCDPISEHNRLYWYRQTLGQGPEFLTYFQNEAQLEKSRLLSDRFSAERPKGSFSTLEIQRTEQGDSAMYLCASSLDSIQYFGAGTRLSVL.

This chain joins TRBV5-1 and TRBJ1-1; no firm D call. The CDR3 covers 15 residues. CDR1 is SGHRS and CDR2 is YFSETQ in the germline V gene. The germline V and J ends were trimmed by 1 base and 3 bases, with 13 bases remaining between them. This chain's CDR3 is CASSLTAVLHTEAFF. CDR3 nucleotides: TGCGCCAGCAGCTTGACAGCCGTCCTTCACACTGAAGCTTTCTTT. Full variable domain (missing parts from reference TRBV5-1 and TRBJ1-1): KAGVTQTPRYLIKTRGQQVTLSCSPISGHRSVSWYQQTPGQGLQFLFEYFSETQRNKGNFPGRFSGRQFSNSRSEMNVSTLELGDSALYLCASSLTAVLHTEAFFGQGTRLTVV.

The sample holds a few counts of this clonotype. J is TRBJ1-1 and V is TRBV7-9, with D unclear. Germline V gives CDR1 SEHNR, CDR2 FQNEAQ (reference sequence). V lost 4 bases and J lost 8, with 17 bases in between. The CDR3 is 14 amino acids. CDR3 sequence (DNA): TGTGCCAGCAGCTCCCTCAAATCTTTCGGGGAAGCTTTCTTT. Its protein is CASSSLKSFGEAFF.